This TCR beta chain was sequenced during a study of tumor-infiltrating lymphocytes in primary liver carcinoma. Study-wide background: Resection treated the patients' primary liver carcinoma.

Production of TCR beta cDNA used 400 to 650 ng total RNA together with a constant-region primer. For TCR beta, libraries were produced by three nested multiplex PCR rounds using slightly modified ARM-PCR. In the first two PCR rounds, TRBV1-TRBV30 forward primers were paired with a C-beta reverse primer, and each round lasted about 9 cycles. TCRdb passed the multiplex PCR reads through MiXCR, listing each CDR3 protein once. The data contain 150,000 to 200,000 distinct CDR3 sequences, 60% of them singletons. This clonotype was counted at least ten times. Out of unsorted whole blood came the blood RNA, and germline DNA was extracted as well. The CDR3 contains 13 residues. Germline CDR1 reads SGHAT; CDR2 reads FQNNGV.

V gene TRBV11-2 combines with J gene TRBJ2-1; 10 bases match TRBD1. Sequencing was carried out using peripheral blood. This TCR came from a man aged 40-49 years with primary liver carcinoma and hepatitis B virus infection. The chain's CDR3 is CASRDRGQNEQFF. The CDR3 DNA follows: TGTGCGAGCCGGGACAGGGGCCAGAATGAGCAGTTCTTC.